This T cell receptor (beta chain) originates from a study of blood T cell repertoires in COVID-19. Across the whole study: The samples span acute and convalescent COVID-19 from the United States, Italy and Spain. PBMCs, B-cell-depleted T cells, or T cells were the source of the cDNA or gDNA that made up the material.

This CDR3 contains 16 residues. Trimming cost V 4 bases and J 3 bases; bases outside gene matches: 9. Germline CDR1 and CDR2: LGHNA and YSLEER. In the original processing: Using reference gene primer amplification, nucleated cell counts were estimated. Generated by immunoSEQ multiplex PCR, the TCRdb table keeps only in-frame clones and is missing some. The V and J calls and the clone size are those of that table, but D and trimming were determined from the DNA. The data contain about 50,000 clones, roughly 84% of them singletons. The specimen was peripheral blood. The rearrangement links TRBV4-3 to TRBJ2-7; 10 bases agree with TRBD2. The receptor was isolated from a human donor with active COVID-19. The donor label of this sample is uncertain. CDR3 sequence reads: CASSPDGSGGVYEQYF. CDR3 nucleotides: TGCGCCAGCAGCCCTGATGGCAGCGGGGGGGTCTACGAGCAGTACTTC.